The rows below give T cell receptor beta chains drawn from one sample of a study of T cell repertoires in cytomegalovirus infection. TCRdb used MiXCR to reprocess the reads, holding one entry per CDR3 protein. The sample lists hundreds of thousands of distinct CDR3 sequences, 24% seen once, with approximately 8.2% in the top ten. Material for sequencing was CD8+ T cells from PBMCs. Receptors were obtained from a human donor in good health (CMV status not recorded). Some clones in this sample may be carry-over from other donors' samples. CDR3s include the opening cysteine and the closing phenylalanine or tryptophan.

v_gene: TRBV7-6
j_gene: TRBJ2-1
len: 17
CDR3aa: CASSGSGTRLYGGEQFF

v_gene: TRBV20-1
j_gene: TRBJ1-1
len: 14
CDR3aa: CSALDREGGTEAFF

v_gene: TRBV5-1
j_gene: TRBJ2-7
len: 18
CDR3aa: CASSLEAGGPLISYEQYF

v_gene: TRBV12-3/TRBV12-4
j_gene: TRBJ2-2
len: 19
CDR3aa: CASSPSSGGAGLFSGELFF

v_gene: TRBV6-5
j_gene: TRBJ2-3
len: 16
CDR3aa: CASSYPGGGRTDTQYF

v_gene: TRBV5-3
j_gene: TRBJ2-3
len: 15
CDR3aa: CLWEDGVRSTDTQYF

v_gene: TRBV28
j_gene: TRBJ2-5
len: 14
CDR3aa: CAFGETGNGKTQYF

v_gene: TRBV28
j_gene: TRBJ2-3
len: 14
CDR3aa: CASTGTGGPDTQYF

v_gene: TRBV20-1
j_gene: TRBJ2-3
len: 14
CDR3aa: CSVQGGLGEDTQYF

v_gene: TRBV7-2
j_gene: TRBJ1-4
len: 15
CDR3aa: CASSPDGYPNEKLFF

v_gene: TRBV20-1
j_gene: TRBJ1-5
len: 15
CDR3aa: CSASPGGGRNQPQHF

v_gene: TRBV14
j_gene: TRBJ1-2
len: 14
CDR3aa: CASSQDRLRIGYTF

v_gene: TRBV25-1
j_gene: TRBJ2-1
len: 13
CDR3aa: CASSEFRGGEQFF

v_gene: TRBV6-5
j_gene: TRBJ2-1
len: 14
CDR3aa: CASSYRTMAYEQFF

v_gene: TRBV7-8
j_gene: TRBJ1-1
len: 13
CDR3aa: CASSLARATEAFF

v_gene: TRBV27
j_gene: TRBJ1-1
len: 16
CDR3aa: CASSSNNRALNTEAFF

v_gene: TRBV6-6
j_gene: TRBJ2-5
len: 16
CDR3aa: CASSYSRAKEKETQYF

v_gene: TRBV28
j_gene: TRBJ2-3
len: 14
CDR3aa: CASSLGSGQDTQYF

v_gene: TRBV6-5
j_gene: TRBJ1-2
len: 17
CDR3aa: CASSYSKGTVPNYGYTF

v_gene: TRBV7-6
j_gene: TRBJ2-1
len: 17
CDR3aa: CASSLLAGGRNYNEQFF

v_gene: TRBV7-6
j_gene: TRBJ2-1
len: 13
CDR3aa: CASSLDNLNEQFF

v_gene: TRBV7-6
j_gene: TRBJ2-5
len: 18
CDR3aa: CASSLDPSGGAWVETQYF

v_gene: TRBV28
j_gene: TRBJ2-3
len: 11
CDR3aa: CASSPGHTQYF

v_gene: TRBV28
j_gene: TRBJ2-3
len: 17
CDR3aa: CASSFQTGGRGSDTQYF

v_gene: TRBV7-8
j_gene: TRBJ2-5
len: 15
CDR3aa: CASRGARGGKETQYF

v_gene: TRBV7-2
j_gene: TRBJ1-5
len: 17
CDR3aa: CASSSQGVQRINQPQHF

v_gene: TRBV7-2
j_gene: TRBJ1-1
len: 15
CDR3aa: CASSSRTEMNTEAFF

v_gene: TRBV14
j_gene: TRBJ1-2
len: 12
CDR3aa: CAVRRTSYGYTF

v_gene: TRBV10-3
j_gene: TRBJ2-7
len: 15
CDR3aa: CAISTRDRSSYEQYF

v_gene: TRBV12-3/TRBV12-4
j_gene: TRBJ1-2
len: 13
CDR3aa: CASSSGQYYGYTF

v_gene: TRBV13
j_gene: TRBJ1-6
len: 17
CDR3aa: CASSLGTGSSYNSPLHF

v_gene: TRBV4-1
j_gene: TRBJ2-7
len: 14
CDR3aa: CASSTQQGRDEQYF

v_gene: TRBV5-1
j_gene: TRBJ2-1
len: 14
CDR3aa: CASRTGYSYNEQFF

v_gene: TRBV25-1
j_gene: TRBJ2-7
len: 18
CDR3aa: CASSVGSYARILPHEQYF

v_gene: TRBV5-1
j_gene: TRBJ2-3
len: 14
CDR3aa: CASSFYREQDTQYF

v_gene: TRBV6-2/TRBV6-3
j_gene: TRBJ2-1
len: 15
CDR3aa: CASSGDWSSYNEQFF

v_gene: TRBV28
j_gene: TRBJ2-3
len: 13
CDR3aa: CASSLRGPNTQYF

v_gene: TRBV7-9
j_gene: TRBJ2-1
len: 15
CDR3aa: CASSLPLDRHNEQFF

v_gene: TRBV10-3
j_gene: TRBJ2-3
len: 18
CDR3aa: CAISESTEGQGITDTQYF

v_gene: TRBV19
j_gene: TRBJ1-1
len: 14
CDR3aa: CASSDIRLNTEAFF

v_gene: TRBV7-2
j_gene: TRBJ2-1
len: 15
CDR3aa: CASSLRGFGYNEQFF

v_gene: TRBV20-1
j_gene: TRBJ2-3
len: 14
CDR3aa: CSARPAEGADTQYF

v_gene: TRBV15
j_gene: TRBJ2-5
len: 13
CDR3aa: CATSHRFQETQYF

v_gene: TRBV10-2
j_gene: TRBJ2-3
len: 15
CDR3aa: CASSARAVGTDTQYF

v_gene: TRBV12-3/TRBV12-4
j_gene: TRBJ2-3
len: 15
CDR3aa: CASSLVVGSADTQYF

v_gene: TRBV5-4
j_gene: TRBJ2-3
len: 11
CDR3aa: CASSLSNTQYF

v_gene: TRBV7-9
j_gene: TRBJ1-1
len: 14
CDR3aa: CASSPGGLSTEAFF

v_gene: TRBV2
j_gene: TRBJ1-1
len: 12
CDR3aa: CAHQRQNTEAFF

v_gene: TRBV7-2
j_gene: TRBJ1-6
len: 16
CDR3aa: CASSPRATDLNSPLHF

v_gene: TRBV5-6
j_gene: TRBJ1-2
len: 15
CDR3aa: CASSARKGVGGGYTF

v_gene: TRBV6-6
j_gene: TRBJ2-1
len: 16
CDR3aa: CASSFIGNPMNNEQFF

v_gene: TRBV27
j_gene: TRBJ2-1
len: 14
CDR3aa: CASSLECLGCEQFF

v_gene: TRBV7-2
j_gene: TRBJ1-1
len: 13
CDR3aa: CASSLVRKTEAFF

v_gene: TRBV15
j_gene: TRBJ1-5
len: 15
CDR3aa: CATSRDAGRGQPQHF

v_gene: TRBV7-9
j_gene: TRBJ1-1
len: 10
CDR3aa: CASRRVEAFF

v_gene: TRBV12-5
j_gene: TRBJ2-5
len: 16
CDR3aa: CASGLGDYQLQETQYF